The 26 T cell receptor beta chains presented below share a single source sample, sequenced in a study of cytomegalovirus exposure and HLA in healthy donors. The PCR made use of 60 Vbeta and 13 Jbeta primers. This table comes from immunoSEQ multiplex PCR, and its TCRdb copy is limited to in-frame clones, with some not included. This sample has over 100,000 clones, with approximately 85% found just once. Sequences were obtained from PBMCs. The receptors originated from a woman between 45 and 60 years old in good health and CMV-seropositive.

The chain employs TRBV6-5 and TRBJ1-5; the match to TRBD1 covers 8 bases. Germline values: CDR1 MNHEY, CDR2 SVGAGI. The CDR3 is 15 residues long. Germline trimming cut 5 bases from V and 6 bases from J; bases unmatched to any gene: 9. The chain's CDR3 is CASSTTGVSGQPQHF. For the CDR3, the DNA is TGTGCCAGCAGTACGACAGGGGTGAGCGGTCAGCCCCAGCATTTT.

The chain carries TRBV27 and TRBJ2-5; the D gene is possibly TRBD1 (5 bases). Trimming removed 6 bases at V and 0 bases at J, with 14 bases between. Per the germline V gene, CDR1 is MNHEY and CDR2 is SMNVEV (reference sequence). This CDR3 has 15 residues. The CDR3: CASRGQALYQETQYF. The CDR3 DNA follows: TGTGCCAGCAGGGGGCAGGCCTTGTACCAAGAGACCCAGTACTTC.

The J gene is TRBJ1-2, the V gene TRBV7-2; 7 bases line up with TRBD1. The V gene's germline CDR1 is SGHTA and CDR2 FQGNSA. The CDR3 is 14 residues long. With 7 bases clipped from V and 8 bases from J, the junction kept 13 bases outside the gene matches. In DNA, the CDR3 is TGTGCCAGCACCAGGGACAGCTATCTAGGGGGCTACACCTTC. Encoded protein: CASTRDSYLGGYTF. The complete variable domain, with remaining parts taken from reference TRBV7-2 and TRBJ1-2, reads GAGVSQSPSNKVTEKGKDVELRCDPISGHTALYWYRQSLGQGLEFLIYFQGNSAPDKSGLPSDRFSAERTGGSVSTLTIQRTQQEDSAVYLCASTRDSYLGGYTFGSGTRLTVV.

CDR3: CASSVAPLLAQETQYF. CDR3 DNA: TGTGCCAGCAGCGTAGCGCCTTTACTAGCTCAAGAGACCCAGTACTTC. The chain employs TRBV9 and TRBJ2-5; D possibly corresponds to TRBD2 (6 bases). This CDR3 spans 16 amino acids. V lost 0 bases to trimming and J lost 2 bases, with 14 bases between them. CDR1 is SGDLS and CDR2 is YYNGEE in the germline V gene.

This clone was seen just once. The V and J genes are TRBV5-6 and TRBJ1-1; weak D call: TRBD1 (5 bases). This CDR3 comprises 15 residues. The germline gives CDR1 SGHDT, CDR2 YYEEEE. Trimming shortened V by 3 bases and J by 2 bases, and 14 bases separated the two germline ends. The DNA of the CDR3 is TGTGCCAGCAGCTCCTCTCGGGGGGGAAACACTGAAGCTTTCTTT. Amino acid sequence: CASSSSRGGNTEAFF.

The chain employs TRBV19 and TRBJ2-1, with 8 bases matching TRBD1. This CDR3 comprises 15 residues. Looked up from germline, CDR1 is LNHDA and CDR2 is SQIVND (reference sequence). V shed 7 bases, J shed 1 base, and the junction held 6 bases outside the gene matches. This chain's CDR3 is CASTRQGASYNEQFF. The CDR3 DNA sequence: TGTGCCAGTACACGTCAGGGGGCGTCCTACAATGAGCAGTTCTTC.

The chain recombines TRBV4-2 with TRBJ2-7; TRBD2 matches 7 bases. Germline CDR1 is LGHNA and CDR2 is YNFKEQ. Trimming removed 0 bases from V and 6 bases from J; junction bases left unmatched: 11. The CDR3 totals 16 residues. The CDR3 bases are TGTGCCAGCAGCCAAGATCTAGGCGGGAGAGGTATCGAGCAGTACTTC. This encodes CASSQDLGGRGIEQYF.

The CDR3: CAISESADNTEAFF. The CDR3 coding sequence is TGTGCCATCAGTGAGTCGGCGGATAACACTGAAGCTTTCTTT. The chain combines TRBV10-3 with TRBJ1-1, with D unclear. V was shortened by 0 bases and J by 2 bases, with 7 bases between the two germline ends. Germline values: CDR1 ENHRY, CDR2 SYGVKD. This CDR3 has 14 amino acids.

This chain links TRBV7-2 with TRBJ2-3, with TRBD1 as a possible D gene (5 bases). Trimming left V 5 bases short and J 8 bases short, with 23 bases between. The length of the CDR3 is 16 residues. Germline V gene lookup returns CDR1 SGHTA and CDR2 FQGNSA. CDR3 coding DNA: TGTGCCAGCAGCCAGAGACAGTTCCAGGGATTTGGTACGCAGTATTTT. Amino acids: CASSQRQFQGFGTQYF.

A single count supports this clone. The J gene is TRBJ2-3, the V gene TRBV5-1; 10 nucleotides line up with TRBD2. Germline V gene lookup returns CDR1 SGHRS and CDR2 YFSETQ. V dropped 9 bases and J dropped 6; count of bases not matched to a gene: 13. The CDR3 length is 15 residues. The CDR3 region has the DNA TGCGCCACGGCCCCACTAGCGGGATTTTCGGATACGCAGTATTTT. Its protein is CATAPLAGFSDTQYF.

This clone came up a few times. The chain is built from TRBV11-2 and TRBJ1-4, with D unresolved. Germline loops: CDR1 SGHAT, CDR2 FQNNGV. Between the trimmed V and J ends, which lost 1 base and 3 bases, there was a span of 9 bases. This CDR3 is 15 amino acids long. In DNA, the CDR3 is TGTGCCAGCAGCTTAGCCGGGGAATCTAATGAAAAACTGTTTTTT. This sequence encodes CASSLAGESNEKLFF.

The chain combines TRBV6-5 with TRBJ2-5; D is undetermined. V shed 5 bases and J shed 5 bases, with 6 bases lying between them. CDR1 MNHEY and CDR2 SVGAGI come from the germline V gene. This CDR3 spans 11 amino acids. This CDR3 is CASSERETQYF. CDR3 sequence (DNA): TGTGCCAGCAGTGAGAGGGAGACCCAGTACTTC.

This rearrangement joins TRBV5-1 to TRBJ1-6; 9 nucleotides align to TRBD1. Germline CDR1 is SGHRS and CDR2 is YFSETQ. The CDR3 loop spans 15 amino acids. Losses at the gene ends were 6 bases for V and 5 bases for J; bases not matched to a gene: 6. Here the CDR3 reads CASTPTGGNNSPLHF. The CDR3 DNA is TGCGCCAGCACCCCGACAGGGGGGAATAATTCACCCCTCCACTTT.

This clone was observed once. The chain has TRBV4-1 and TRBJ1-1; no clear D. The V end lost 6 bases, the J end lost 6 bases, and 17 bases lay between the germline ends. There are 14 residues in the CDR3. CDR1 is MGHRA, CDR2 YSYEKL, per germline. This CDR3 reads CASRPTAARSEAFF. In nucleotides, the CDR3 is TGCGCCAGCAGGCCCACCGCGGCCCGGTCTGAAGCTTTCTTT.

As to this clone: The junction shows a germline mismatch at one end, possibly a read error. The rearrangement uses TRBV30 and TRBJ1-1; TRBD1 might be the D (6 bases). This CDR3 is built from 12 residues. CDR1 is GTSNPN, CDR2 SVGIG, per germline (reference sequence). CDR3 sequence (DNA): TGTGCCCGGAGGGACATCGGCACTGAAGCTTTCTTT. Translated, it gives CARRDIGTEAFF.

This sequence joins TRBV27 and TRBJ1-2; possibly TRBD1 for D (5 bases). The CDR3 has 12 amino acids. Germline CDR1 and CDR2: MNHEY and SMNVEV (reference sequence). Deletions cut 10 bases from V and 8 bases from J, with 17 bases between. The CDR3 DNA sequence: TGTGCCACCGCCGACAGACCTAAGGGCTACACCTTC. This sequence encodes CATADRPKGYTF.

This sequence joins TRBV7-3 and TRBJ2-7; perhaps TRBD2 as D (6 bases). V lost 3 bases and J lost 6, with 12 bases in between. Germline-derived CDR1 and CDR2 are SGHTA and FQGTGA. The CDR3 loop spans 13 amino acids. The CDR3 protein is CASSLGRESEQYF. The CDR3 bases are TGTGCCAGCAGCTTGGGACGGGAGAGCGAGCAGTACTTC.

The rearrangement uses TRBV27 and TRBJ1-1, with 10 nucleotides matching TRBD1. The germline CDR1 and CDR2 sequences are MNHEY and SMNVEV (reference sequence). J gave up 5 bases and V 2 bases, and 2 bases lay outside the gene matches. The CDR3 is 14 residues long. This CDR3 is CASSLRTGGTEAFF. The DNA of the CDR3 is TGTGCCAGCAGTTTACGGACAGGGGGGACTGAAGCTTTCTTT.

CDR3 nucleotides: TGCGCCAGCAGCCTGGGGGGACTAGCGGGGAGAGGGAATACGCAGTATTTT. This codes for CASSLGGLAGRGNTQYF. The chain uses TRBV5-1 and TRBJ2-3; 13 bases align to TRBD2. Germline V CDR1 and CDR2: SGHRS, YFSETQ. Trimming cost V 4 bases and J 7 bases; bases outside gene matches: 12. The CDR3 length is 17 residues.

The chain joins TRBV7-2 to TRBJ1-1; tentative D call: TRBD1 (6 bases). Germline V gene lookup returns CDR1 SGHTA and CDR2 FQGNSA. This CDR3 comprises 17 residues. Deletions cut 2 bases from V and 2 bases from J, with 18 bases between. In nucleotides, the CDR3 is TGTGCCAGCAGCTTAACTTGGGGAACAGGGTCCAACACTGAAGCTTTCTTT. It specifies CASSLTWGTGSNTEAFF. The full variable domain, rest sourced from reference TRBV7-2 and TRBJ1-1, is GAGVSQSPSNKVTEKGKDVELRCDPISGHTALYWYRQSLGQGLEFLIYFQGNSAPDKSGLPSDRFSAERTGGSVSTLTIQRTQQEDSAVYLCASSLTWGTGSNTEAFFGQGTRLTVV.

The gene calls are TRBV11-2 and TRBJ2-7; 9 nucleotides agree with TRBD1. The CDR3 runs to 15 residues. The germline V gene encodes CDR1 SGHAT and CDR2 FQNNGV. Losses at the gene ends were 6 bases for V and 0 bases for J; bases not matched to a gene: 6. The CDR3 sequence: CASRPGTGISYEQYF. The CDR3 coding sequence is TGTGCCAGCAGACCCGGGACAGGGATCTCCTACGAGCAGTACTTC. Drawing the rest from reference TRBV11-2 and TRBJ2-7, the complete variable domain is EAGVAQSPRYKIIEKRQSVAFWCNPISGHATLYWYQQILGQGPKLLIQFQNNGVVDDSQLPKDRFSAERLKGVDSTLKIQPAKLEDSAVYLCASRPGTGISYEQYFGPGTRLTVT.

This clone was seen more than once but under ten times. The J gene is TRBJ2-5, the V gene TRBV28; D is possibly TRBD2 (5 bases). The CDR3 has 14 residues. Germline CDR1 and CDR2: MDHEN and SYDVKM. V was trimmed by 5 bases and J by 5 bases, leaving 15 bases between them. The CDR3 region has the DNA TGTGCCAGCAGTGTGTATATTGGGGAGGAGACCCAGTACTTC. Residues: CASSVYIGEETQYF.

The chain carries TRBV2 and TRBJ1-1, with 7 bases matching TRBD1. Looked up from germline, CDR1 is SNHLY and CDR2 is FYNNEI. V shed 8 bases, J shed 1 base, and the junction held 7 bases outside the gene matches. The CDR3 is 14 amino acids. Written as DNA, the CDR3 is TGTGCCAGCGAAAAACAGGGGTGGAACACTGAAGCTTTCTTT. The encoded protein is CASEKQGWNTEAFF. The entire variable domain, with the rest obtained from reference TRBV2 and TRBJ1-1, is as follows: EPEVTQTPSHQVTQMGQEVILRCVPISNHLYFYWYRQILGQKVEFLVSFYNNEISEKSEIFDDQFSVERPDGSNFTLKIRSTKLEDSAMYFCASEKQGWNTEAFFGQGTRLTVV.

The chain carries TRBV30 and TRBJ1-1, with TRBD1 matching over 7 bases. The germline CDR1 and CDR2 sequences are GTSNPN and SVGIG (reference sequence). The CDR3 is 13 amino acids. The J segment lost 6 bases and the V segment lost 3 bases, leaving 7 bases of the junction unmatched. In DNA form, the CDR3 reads TGTGCCTGGAGCAACAGGGGCGACGCTGAAGCTTTCTTT. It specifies CAWSNRGDAEAFF.

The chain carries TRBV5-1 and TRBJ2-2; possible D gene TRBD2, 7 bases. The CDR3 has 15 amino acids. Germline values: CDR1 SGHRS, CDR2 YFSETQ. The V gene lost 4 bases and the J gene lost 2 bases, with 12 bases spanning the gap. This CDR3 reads CASSTRGGNTGELFF. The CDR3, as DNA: TGCGCCAGCAGCACGAGGGGGGGAAACACCGGGGAGCTGTTTTTT.

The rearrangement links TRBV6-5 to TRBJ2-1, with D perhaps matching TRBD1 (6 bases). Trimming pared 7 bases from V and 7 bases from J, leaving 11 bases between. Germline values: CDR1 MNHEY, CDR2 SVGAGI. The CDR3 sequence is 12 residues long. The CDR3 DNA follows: TGTGCCAGCACCAACAGGGTTAATGAGCAGTTCTTC. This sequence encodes CASTNRVNEQFF.